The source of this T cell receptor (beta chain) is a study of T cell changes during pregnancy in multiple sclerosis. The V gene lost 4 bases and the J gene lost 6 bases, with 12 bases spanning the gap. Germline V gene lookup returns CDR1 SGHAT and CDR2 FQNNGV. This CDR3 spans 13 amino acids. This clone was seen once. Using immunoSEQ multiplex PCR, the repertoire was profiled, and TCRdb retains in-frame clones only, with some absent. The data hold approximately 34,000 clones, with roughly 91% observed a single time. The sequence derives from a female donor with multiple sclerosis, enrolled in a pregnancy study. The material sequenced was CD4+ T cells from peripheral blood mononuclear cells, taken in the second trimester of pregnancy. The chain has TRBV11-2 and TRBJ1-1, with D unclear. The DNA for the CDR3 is TGTGCCAGCAGCTCACGATTGAGAGCTGAAGCTTTCTTT. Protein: CASSSRLRAEAFF. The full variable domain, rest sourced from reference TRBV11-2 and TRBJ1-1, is EAGVAQSPRYKIIEKRQSVAFWCNPISGHATLYWYQQILGQGPKLLIQFQNNGVVDDSQLPKDRFSAERLKGVDSTLKIQPAKLEDSAVYLCASSSRLRAEAFFGQGTRLTVV.